The next 8 T cell receptor beta chains were all read from a single sample in a study of cytomegalovirus exposure and HLA in healthy donors (dated by TCRdb to 2017 to 2019). Library prep was done by the immunoSEQ multiplex PCR assay. The multiplex PCR relied on a mix of 60 forward primers for TCR Vbeta segments and 13 reverse primers for TCR Jbeta segments. TCRdb limited this immuneACCESS table to in-frame rearrangements with V and J called. A share of clones is missing; checked studies link under half to unresolved V genes, and the rest is unexplained. The sample table contains some 170,000 clones; only one count was recorded for roughly 85% of them. The ten largest account for approximately 6.3% of the sample. Sequenced material: PBMCs. Receptors originate from a man in his forties or fifties in good health and CMV-seropositive.

This chain joins TRBV9 and TRBJ1-3, with D possibly TRBD1 on 5 matching bases. The ends were cut back, 4 bases at V and 4 bases at J, with 12 bases in the middle. The CDR3 has 14 residues. CDR1 and CDR2 (germline): SGDLS, YYNGEE. The CDR3 reads CASSIQGSGNTIYF. CDR3 DNA: TGTGCCAGCAGCATTCAGGGTTCGGGAAACACCATATATTTT.

This clone has more than one count but fewer than ten. The CDR3 region has the DNA TGTGCCAGCAGCTTAGGACATTCCTACGAGCAGTACTTC. This translates into CASSLGHSYEQYF. The rearrangement uses TRBV7-3 and TRBJ2-7; a possible D gene is TRBD1 (5 bases). V lost 2 bases, J lost 1 base, and 6 bases lay in between. The germline CDR1 and CDR2 sequences are SGHTA and FQGTGA. The CDR3 has 13 amino acids.

The chain is built from TRBV5-1 and TRBJ1-4; 8 bases line up with TRBD1. The V gene end was trimmed by 2 bases and the J gene end by 6 bases; junction bases not matched to a gene: 6. The CDR3 loop spans 15 amino acids. Germline CDR1 is SGHRS and CDR2 is YFSETQ. CDR3 in DNA: TGCGCCAGCAGCTTTCAGGGGGCTGCGGATGAAAAACTGTTTTTT. This sequence encodes CASSFQGAADEKLFF.

The chain is built from TRBV5-1 and TRBJ1-2; 9 bases map to TRBD1. This CDR3 contains 13 residues. CDR1 SGHRS and CDR2 YFSETQ come from the germline V gene. J lost 5 bases, V lost 2 bases, and 1 base had no gene match. The CDR3 DNA reads TGCGCCAGCAGCTTCGGACAGGGGTATGGCTACACCTTC. Its protein is CASSFGQGYGYTF.

The chain combines TRBV18 with TRBJ1-5; 8 bases agree with TRBD1. This CDR3 comprises 14 residues. V trimming: 3 bases; J trimming: 4 bases; junction bases outside the gene matches: 2. Germline V lookup: CDR1 KGHSH, CDR2 LQKENI. The CDR3 sequence is CASSPGQVNQPQHF. CDR3 bases: TGTGCCAGCTCACCGGGACAGGTTAATCAGCCCCAGCATTTT.

This chain connects TRBV7-9 to TRBJ1-1; 7 bases match TRBD1. Germline CDR1 and CDR2: SEHNR and FQNEAQ (reference sequence). With 3 bases clipped from V and 2 bases from J, the junction kept 3 bases outside the gene matches. This CDR3 has 14 residues. Here the CDR3 reads CASSFTGDNTEAFF. CDR3 in DNA: TGTGCCAGCAGCTTTACAGGGGATAACACTGAAGCTTTCTTT. The whole variable domain, remainder taken from reference TRBV7-9 and TRBJ1-1, is DTGVSQNPRHKITKRGQNVTFRCDPISEHNRLYWYRQTLGQGPEFLTYFQNEAQLEKSRLLSDRFSAERPKGSFSTLEIQRTEQGDSAMYLCASSFTGDNTEAFFGQGTRLTVV.

This chain uses TRBV7-9 with TRBJ1-1, with TRBD1 matching over 9 bases. V was pared by 2 bases and J by 4 bases, with 5 bases of the junction left unmatched. The CDR3 has 15 amino acids. CDR1 and CDR2 (germline): SEHNR, FQNEAQ (reference sequence). CDR3: CASSLQTGGATEAFF. The CDR3 DNA sequence: TGTGCCAGCAGCTTACAGACAGGGGGGGCCACTGAAGCTTTCTTT.

The chain is built from TRBV5-6 and TRBJ1-5, with D unresolved. The CDR3 has 14 residues. V lost 1 base to trimming and J lost 4 bases, with 9 bases between them. Per the germline V gene, CDR1 is SGHDT and CDR2 is YYEEEE. The CDR3 protein is CASSLRGINQPQHF. CDR3 in DNA: TGTGCCAGCAGCTTGCGAGGGATTAATCAGCCCCAGCATTTT.